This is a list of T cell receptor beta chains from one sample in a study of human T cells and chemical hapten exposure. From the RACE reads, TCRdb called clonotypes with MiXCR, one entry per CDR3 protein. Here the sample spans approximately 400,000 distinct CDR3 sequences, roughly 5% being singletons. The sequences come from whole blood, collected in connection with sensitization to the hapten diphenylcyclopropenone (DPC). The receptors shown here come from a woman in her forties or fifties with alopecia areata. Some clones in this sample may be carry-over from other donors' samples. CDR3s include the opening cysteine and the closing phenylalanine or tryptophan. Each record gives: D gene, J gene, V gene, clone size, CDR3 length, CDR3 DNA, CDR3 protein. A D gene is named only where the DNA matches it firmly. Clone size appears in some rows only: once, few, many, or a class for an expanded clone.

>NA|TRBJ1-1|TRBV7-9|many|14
TGTGCCAGCAGCTTAGGTATTACAGGAACTGAAGCTTTCTTT
CASSLGITGTEAFF
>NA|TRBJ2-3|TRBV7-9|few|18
TGTGCCAGCAGCTTAGCTCTAAATTCCGCCGCCTCTGCAGATACGCAGTATTTT
CASSLALNSAASADTQYF
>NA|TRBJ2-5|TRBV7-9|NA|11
TGTGCCAGCGGAGTTCGGGAGACCCAGTACTTC
CASGVRETQYF
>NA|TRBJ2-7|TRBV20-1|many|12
TGCAGTGCTAGGTCAGAGAGCTACGAGCAGTACTTC
CSARSESYEQYF
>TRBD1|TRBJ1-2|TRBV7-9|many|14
TGTGCCAGCAGCTTATGGGACAGGGGAAACGGCTACACCTTC
CASSLWDRGNGYTF
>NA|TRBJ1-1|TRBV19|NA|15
TGTGCCAGTAGTATAGTTTTTAAACCGGGGGAAGAAGCTTTCTTT
CASSIVFKPGEEAFF
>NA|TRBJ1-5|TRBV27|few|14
TGTGCCAGCAGGCAGGGAGGGGGCAATCAGCCCCAGCATTTT
CASRQGGGNQPQHF
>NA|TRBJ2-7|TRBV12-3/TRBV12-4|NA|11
TGTGCCAGCAGTCCGGGCCCGGAGCAGTACTTC
CASSPGPEQYF
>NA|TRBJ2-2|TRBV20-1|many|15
TGCAGTGCTAGAGATATAGGAGCGAACACCGGGGAGCTGTTTTTT
CSARDIGANTGELFF
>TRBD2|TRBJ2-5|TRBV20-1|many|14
TGCAGTGCTCCAAGGACTAGCGGGCGAGAGACCCAGTACTTC
CSAPRTSGRETQYF
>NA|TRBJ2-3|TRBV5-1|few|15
TGCGCCAGCAGCTTGTACGTGTCGGGCACAGATACGCAGTATTTT
CASSLYVSGTDTQYF
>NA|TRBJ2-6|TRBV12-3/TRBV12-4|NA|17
TGTGCCAGCAGTCCCTATGGACAGAACTCTGGGGCCAACGTCCTGACTTTC
CASSPYGQNSGANVLTF
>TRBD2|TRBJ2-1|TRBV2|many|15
TGTGCCAGCAGTGAACAACTAGCGGGGAGCAATGAGCAGTTCTTC
CASSEQLAGSNEQFF
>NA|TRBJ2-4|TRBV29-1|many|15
TGCAGCGTTGAAGATCGCCGCAGGGCAGACGGCATTCAGTACTTC
CSVEDRRRADGIQYF
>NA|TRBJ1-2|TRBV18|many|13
TGTGCCAGCAGTCCAGGGGCGGACTATGGCTACACCTTC
CASSPGADYGYTF
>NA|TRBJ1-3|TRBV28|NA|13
TGTGCCAGCAGTTTGAGGAGGGGAAACACCATATATTTT
CASSLRRGNTIYF
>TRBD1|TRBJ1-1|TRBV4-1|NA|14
TGCGCCAGCAGCCACAACGACAGGGGCGCCGAAGCTTTCTTT
CASSHNDRGAEAFF
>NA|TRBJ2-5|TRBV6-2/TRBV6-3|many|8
TGTGCCAGCCCAGCTCCGTACTTC
CASPAPYF
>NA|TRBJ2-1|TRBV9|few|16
TGTGCCAGCAGCTTGACCGGTTCGGGACCGGGCAATGAGCAGTTCTTC
CASSLTGSGPGNEQFF
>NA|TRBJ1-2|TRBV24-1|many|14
TGTGCCACCAGTGATACCACAGGGAACTATGGCTACACCTTC
CATSDTTGNYGYTF
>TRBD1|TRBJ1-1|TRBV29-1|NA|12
TGCAGCGGGAAGGACAGGGGGGTTGAAGCTTTCTTT
CSGKDRGVEAFF
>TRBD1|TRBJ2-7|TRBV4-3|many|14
TGCGCCAGCAGCCCGGAGCAGGGGGCTGGGGAGCAGTACTTC
CASSPEQGAGEQYF
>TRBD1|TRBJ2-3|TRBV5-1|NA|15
TGCGCCAGCAGCTTGTGGGACAGCCGGACAGATACGCAGTATTTT
CASSLWDSRTDTQYF
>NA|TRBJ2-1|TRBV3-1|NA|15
TGTGCCAGCAGCCAAGACATCCGCTCCTACAATGAGCAGTTCTTC
CASSQDIRSYNEQFF
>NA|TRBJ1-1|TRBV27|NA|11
TGTGCCAGCGTGAACAGGGTAGAGGCTTTCTTT
CASVNRVEAFF
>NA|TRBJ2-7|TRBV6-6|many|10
TGTGCCAGCCGGGGTCTCGAGCAGTACTTC
CASRGLEQYF
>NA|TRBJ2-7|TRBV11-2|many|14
TGTGCCAGCAGCTTGAGTAGCAAGGCCTACGAGCAGTACTTC
CASSLSSKAYEQYF
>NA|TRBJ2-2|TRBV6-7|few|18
TGTGCCAGCAGTTACCCGGAAGGTCCGCGTATGGTAACCGGGGAGCTGTTTTTT
CASSYPEGPRMVTGELFF
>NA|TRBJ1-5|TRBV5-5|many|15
TGTGCCAGCAGCTTGAGGCCAGCCCCTAATCAGCCCCAGCATTTT
CASSLRPAPNQPQHF
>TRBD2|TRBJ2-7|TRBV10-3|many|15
TGTGCCATCAGTGTCTCTAGCGGGGGGGCCAGGGAGCAGTACTTC
CAISVSSGGAREQYF
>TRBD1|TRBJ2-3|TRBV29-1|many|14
TGCAGCGTGGCCGGGACAGGGGGACCAGATACGCAGTATTTT
CSVAGTGGPDTQYF
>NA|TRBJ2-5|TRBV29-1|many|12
TGCAGCGTGGCGGGACAGCAAGAGACCCAGTACTTC
CSVAGQQETQYF
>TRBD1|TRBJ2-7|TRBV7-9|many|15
TGTGCCAGCAGCCTTGCCGGACAGGGGTACTACGAGCAGTACTTC
CASSLAGQGYYEQYF
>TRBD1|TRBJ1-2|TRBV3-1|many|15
TGTGCCAGCAGCCAAGACAGGGGGCACAACTATGGCTACACCTTC
CASSQDRGHNYGYTF
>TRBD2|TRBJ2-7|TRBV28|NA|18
TGTGCCAGCAGTTTAAGGTCGGCGGGAGGGCCTGTCTCCCACGAGCAGTACTTC
CASSLRSAGGPVSHEQYF
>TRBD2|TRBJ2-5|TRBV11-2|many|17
TGTGCCAGCAGCTCGGCTTTGGGACTAGCGGGCCGAGAGACCCAGTACTTC
CASSSALGLAGRETQYF
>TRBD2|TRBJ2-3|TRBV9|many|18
TGTGCCAGCAGCTTATTACTTTCTAGCGGGGGAAGCACAGATACGCAGTATTTT
CASSLLLSSGGSTDTQYF
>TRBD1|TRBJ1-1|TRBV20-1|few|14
TGCAGTGCTAGTCCCCCCCCAGGGGGCACTGAAGCTTTCTTT
CSASPPPGGTEAFF
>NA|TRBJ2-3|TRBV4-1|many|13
TGCGCCAGCAGCCCAGACAACACAGATACGCAGTATTTT
CASSPDNTDTQYF
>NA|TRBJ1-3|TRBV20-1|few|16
TGCAGTGCCCGGACGGGGGACCACGACTCTGGAAACACCATATATTTT
CSARTGDHDSGNTIYF
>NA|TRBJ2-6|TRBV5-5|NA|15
TGTGCCAGCAGCACATACAGCTCTGGGGCCAACGTCCTGACTTTC
CASSTYSSGANVLTF
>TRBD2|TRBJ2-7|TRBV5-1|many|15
TGCGCCAGCAGCTTGGCGGGGGGGACCGTCGACGAGCAGTACTTC
CASSLAGGTVDEQYF
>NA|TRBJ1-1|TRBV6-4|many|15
TGTGCCAGCAGTGAAAGAATTCGGAGGACACCTGAAGCTTTCTTT
CASSERIRRTPEAFF
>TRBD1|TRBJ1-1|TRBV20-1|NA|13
TGCAGTGCTATACGGACAGGCGGCGCTGAAGCTTTCTTT
CSAIRTGGAEAFF
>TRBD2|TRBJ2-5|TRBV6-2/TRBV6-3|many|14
TGTGCCAGCAGTCCCGGGGGGGCCGGAGAGACCCAGTACTTC
CASSPGGAGETQYF
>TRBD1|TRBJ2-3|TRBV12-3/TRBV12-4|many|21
TGTGCCAGCACCCTAACTGCCAAACCGGGACAGGGATACCTTAGCACAGATACGCAGTATTTT
CASTLTAKPGQGYLSTDTQYF
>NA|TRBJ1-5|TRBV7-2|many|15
TGTGCCAGCAGCTTGGGCAGTTCGGGCAATCAGCCCCAGCATTTT
CASSLGSSGNQPQHF
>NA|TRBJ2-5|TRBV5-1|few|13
TGCGCCAGCAGCTTGGATGTTCGAGAGACCCAGTACTTC
CASSLDVRETQYF
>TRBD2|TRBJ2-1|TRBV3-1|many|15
TGTGCCAGCAGAGAGCGGGGGACCTCCTACAATGAGCAGTTCTTC
CASRERGTSYNEQFF
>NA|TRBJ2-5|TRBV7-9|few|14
TGTGCCAGCAGCTTAGGACACTCCCGTGAGACCCAGTACTTC
CASSLGHSRETQYF
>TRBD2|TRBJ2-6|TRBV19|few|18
TGTGCCAGTAGTATACCTCTAGCGGGAGGGACCGGGGCCAACGTCCTGACTTTC
CASSIPLAGGTGANVLTF
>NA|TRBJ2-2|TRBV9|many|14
TGTGCCAGCAGCGTAGGTCAAAGGACCGGGGAGCTGTTTTTT
CASSVGQRTGELFF
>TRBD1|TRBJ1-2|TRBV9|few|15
TGTGCCAGCAGCGTAGGGCAGGGGGTTACTTATGGCTACACCTTC
CASSVGQGVTYGYTF
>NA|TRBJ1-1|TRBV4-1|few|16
TGCGCCAGCAGCCCTTCCGGAGGAAGGGGTGACACTGAAGCTTTCTTT
CASSPSGGRGDTEAFF